These 21 T cell receptor beta chains came from one sample sequenced in a study of radiation and T cells in renal cell carcinoma. Time point defined: blood 2 weeks post-SBRT. Treatment meaning: 15 Gy SBRT to primary tumor, nephrectomy 4 weeks later. Measured with immunoSEQ multiplex PCR; TCRdb has only the in-frame clones, and not every one. The sample has about 150,000 clones, roughly 87% seen once; the top ten hold 10% to 15%. The sequencing used blood, collected from a patient whose treatment included radiotherapy and nephrectomy. These receptors were collected from a woman in her forties or fifties with renal cell carcinoma.

This clone was seen only once. V and J are TRBV7-2 and TRBJ1-2; D is undetermined. The CDR3 has 13 residues. Germline loops: CDR1 SGHTA, CDR2 FQGNSA. V was clipped by 4 bases and J by 0 bases, with 6 bases between them. The CDR3 loop reads CASSYNSNYGYTF. The CDR3 nucleotides read TGTGCCAGCAGCTATAACTCTAACTATGGCTACACCTTC.

V and J are TRBV2 and TRBJ2-7; 8 positions match TRBD2. After removal of 0 bases from V and 5 bases from J, the junction contained 9 bases not matched to a gene. Germline assignment: CDR1 SNHLY and CDR2 FYNNEI. The CDR3 is made up of 16 amino acids. The CDR3 DNA follows: TGTGCCAGCAGTGAAGCGCGGACGGGGGGGCCCGACGAGCAGTACTTC. This translates into CASSEARTGGPDEQYF.

The chain employs TRBV18 and TRBJ2-2, with 8 bases aligning to TRBD2. V was clipped by 1 base and J by 4 bases; unmatched bases: 11. This CDR3 region has 18 residues. Germline V gene lookup returns CDR1 KGHSH and CDR2 LQKENI. The DNA of the CDR3 is TGTGCCAGCTCACCACAACGCGTTCGGGGGGGATCCACCGGGGAGCTGTTTTTT. Encoded protein: CASSPQRVRGGSTGELFF. Together with reference TRBV18 and TRBJ2-2, the CDR3 gives the full variable domain: NAGVMQNPRHLVRRRGQEARLRCSPMKGHSHVYWYRQLPEEGLKFMVYLQKENIIDESGMPKERFSAEFPKEGPSILRIQQVVRGDSAAYFCASSPQRVRGGSTGELFFGEGSRLTVL.

The V gene is TRBV4-1, the J gene TRBJ1-5, with D possibly TRBD1 on 6 matching bases. This CDR3 contains 17 residues. Germline lookup yields CDR1 MGHRA and CDR2 YSYEKL. V lost 0 bases and J 4 bases, leaving 16 bases between the germline ends. In nucleotides, the CDR3 is TGCGCCAGCAGCCAAGAAGGGGGGATGTTACCGAATCAGCCCCAGCATTTT. Its protein is CASSQEGGMLPNQPQHF.

The V call is TRBV6-1, the J call TRBJ1-2; 7 bases are a match to TRBD1. This CDR3 comprises 16 residues. V was clipped by 1 base and J by 8 bases; unmatched bases: 13. CDR1 is MNHNS, CDR2 SASEGT, per germline. This chain's CDR3 is CASSEEGQPDLKGYTF. The CDR3 DNA is TGTGCCAGCAGTGAAGAGGGACAGCCCGATTTGAAGGGCTACACCTTC.

The gene calls are TRBV19 and TRBJ1-5, with D unclear. This CDR3 comprises 16 residues. The germline gives CDR1 LNHDA, CDR2 SQIVND (reference sequence). The V end lost 5 bases, the J end lost 0 bases, and 14 bases lay between the germline ends. The CDR3 region has the DNA TGTGCCAGTAGTCCCTTGGTGAGCGTTAGCAATCAGCCCCAGCATTTT. Its translation is CASSPLVSVSNQPQHF.

The V and J genes are TRBV6-5 and TRBJ1-2; 9 bases align to TRBD1. The CDR3 runs to 14 residues. In germline, CDR1 is MNHEY, CDR2 SVGAGI. The trim removed 5 bases at V and 7 bases at J, leaving 8 bases unmatched. DNA for the CDR3: TGTGCCAGCAGTAGACGGGACAGGGAGGCTGGCTACACCTTC. Encoded protein: CASSRRDREAGYTF.

The genes are TRBV7-9 and TRBJ2-5; TRBD1 aligns across 8 bases. V shed 11 bases, J shed 5 bases, and the junction held 4 bases outside the gene matches. The CDR3 totals 11 residues. CDR1 is SEHNR and CDR2 is FQNEAQ in the germline V gene (reference sequence). CDR3 sequence (DNA): TGTGCCCAGGGGGCGCTGGAGACCCAGTACTTC. Translated: CAQGALETQYF.

There are a few counts of this clone. The V call is TRBV7-9, the J call TRBJ1-6, with D hard to call. The length of the CDR3 is 14 residues. In germline, CDR1 is SEHNR, CDR2 FQNEAQ (reference sequence). Trimming removed 6 bases from V and 5 bases from J, with 11 bases in between. In nucleotides, the CDR3 is TGTGCCAGCAGACCCGACGGGGATAATTCACCCCTCCACTTT. Translation gives CASRPDGDNSPLHF. The whole variable domain, filled in from reference TRBV7-9 and TRBJ1-6, reads DTGVSQNPRHKITKRGQNVTFRCDPISEHNRLYWYRQTLGQGPEFLTYFQNEAQLEKSRLLSDRFSAERPKGSFSTLEIQRTEQGDSAMYLCASRPDGDNSPLHFGNGTRLTVT.

CDR3 in amino acids: CASSYSRDGVETQYF. The DNA for the CDR3 is TGTGCCAGCAGTTACTCCAGGGACGGGGTGGAGACCCAGTACTTC. The rearrangement links TRBV6-5 to TRBJ2-5; D tentatively reads TRBD1 or TRBD2 (5 bases each). Per the germline V gene, CDR1 is MNHEY and CDR2 is SVGAGI. The V and J ends lost 0 bases and 5 bases respectively, with 13 bases between them. The CDR3 sequence is 15 residues long.

J is TRBJ1-1 and V is TRBV4-1; 9 bases are a match to TRBD1. Germline CDR1 is MGHRA and CDR2 is YSYEKL. The CDR3 contains 15 residues. V trimming: 3 bases; J trimming: 4 bases; junction bases outside the gene matches: 6. The DNA for the CDR3 is TGCGCCAGCAGCCAGAGGACAGGGGATTCCACTGAAGCTTTCTTT. This gives the protein CASSQRTGDSTEAFF.

This clone came up a few times. The chain links TRBV2 to TRBJ1-5; TRBD1 matches at 7 bases. With 7 bases clipped from V and 3 bases from J, the junction kept 9 bases outside the gene matches. CDR1 is SNHLY, CDR2 FYNNEI, per germline. CDR3 length: 15 residues. The CDR3 DNA sequence: TGTGCCAGCACCCTACTCGACAGGGTCAATCAGCCCCAGCATTTT. Protein product: CASTLLDRVNQPQHF. The variable domain in full, with the rest retrieved from reference TRBV2 and TRBJ1-5, is EPEVTQTPSHQVTQMGQEVILRCVPISNHLYFYWYRQILGQKVEFLVSFYNNEISEKSEIFDDQFSVERPDGSNFTLKIRSTKLEDSAMYFCASTLLDRVNQPQHFGDGTRLSIL.

The J gene is TRBJ1-1, the V gene TRBV19, with no clear D. Trimming left V 1 base short and J 6 bases short, with 15 bases between. The germline gives CDR1 LNHDA, CDR2 SQIVND (reference sequence). The length of the CDR3 is 15 residues. The CDR3 bases are TGTGCCAGTAGTATAGGGCCGAACGTGGCTTCTGAAGCTTTCTTT. Encoded protein: CASSIGPNVASEAFF. The full variable domain, with the rest looked up from reference TRBV19 and TRBJ1-1, is DGGITQSPKYLFRKEGQNVTLSCEQNLNHDAMYWYRQDPGQGLRLIYYSQIVNDFQKGDIAEGYSVSREKKESFPLTVTSAQKNPTAFYLCASSIGPNVASEAFFGQGTRLTVV.

A few counts support this clone. The rearrangement uses TRBV7-3 and TRBJ2-1; TRBD2 aligns across 8 bases. Germline loops: CDR1 SGHTA, CDR2 FQGTGA. V was clipped by 5 bases and J by 5 bases; unmatched bases: 17. This CDR3 region has 18 residues. As DNA, the CDR3 is TGTGCCAGCAGCCCTATTCCCCCTCCGGGGGGGCTCCACAATGAGCAGTTCTTC. Amino acids: CASSPIPPPGGLHNEQFF. Full variable domain (missing parts from reference TRBV7-3 and TRBJ2-1): GAGVSQTPSNKVTEKGKYVELRCDPISGHTALYWYRQSLGQGPEFLIYFQGTGAADDSGLPNDRFFAVRPEGSVSTLKIQRTERGDSAVYLCASSPIPPPGGLHNEQFFGPGTRLTVL.

V is TRBV4-1 and J is TRBJ2-7; no definite D call. Germline V gene sequence: CDR1 MGHRA, CDR2 YSYEKL. V shed 4 bases and J shed 5 bases, with 12 bases lying between them. The CDR3 totals 13 residues. CDR3 nucleotides: TGCGCCAGCAGCCCCCCGGCGCGTCACGAGCAGTACTTC. This encodes CASSPPARHEQYF.

The chain joins TRBV9 to TRBJ1-1, with 7 bases fitting TRBD1. V lost 3 bases, J lost 5 bases, and 7 bases stayed unmatched. Germline lookup yields CDR1 SGDLS and CDR2 YYNGEE. The CDR3 runs 14 residues. The CDR3 DNA reads as TGTGCCAGCAGCGAACTCGGGACAGTTACTGAAGCTTTCTTT. Protein sequence: CASSELGTVTEAFF.

The gene calls are TRBV6-5 and TRBJ2-1; either TRBD1 or TRBD2 may supply D (5 bases each). CDR1 is MNHEY and CDR2 is SVGAGI in the germline V gene. V was clipped by 2 bases and J by 8 bases, with 13 bases between them. The CDR3 is made up of 14 amino acids. The CDR3 sequence is CASSYGGGRDEQFF. CDR3 nucleotides: TGTGCCAGCAGTTACGGGGGTGGTAGGGATGAGCAGTTCTTC.

The V and J genes are TRBV6-1 and TRBJ2-2; 8 bases map to TRBD1. Germline CDR1 MNHNS, CDR2 SASEGT. The CDR3 extends over 15 amino acids. The V segment lost 6 bases and the J segment 5 bases; nucleotides outside the gene matches: 8. The CDR3 nucleotides are TGTGCCAGCAGGTCTCAGGGGGCCGTAACCGGGGAGCTGTTTTTT. Protein sequence: CASRSQGAVTGELFF.

The CDR3 loop is CASSDSLDSPSTANEKLFF. Here the CDR3 DNA reads TGTGCCAGCAGTGACTCGCTGGACAGCCCATCGACTGCCAATGAAAAACTGTTTTTT. The chain employs TRBV6-4 and TRBJ1-4; maybe TRBD1 (6 bases). Germline CDR1 reads MRHNA; CDR2 reads SNTAGT. V gave up 0 bases and J gave up 5 bases, with 22 bases separating them. The CDR3 extends over 19 amino acids.

This rearrangement joins TRBV2 to TRBJ1-3, with 8 bases identical to TRBD1. Germline loops: CDR1 SNHLY, CDR2 FYNNEI. The CDR3 is 14 residues long. Losses at the gene ends were 5 bases for V and 6 bases for J; bases not matched to a gene: 6. In nucleotides, the CDR3 is TGTGCCAGCAGTAGGGGACAGGAGAAAAACACCATATATTTT. It encodes CASSRGQEKNTIYF.

This chain connects TRBV7-6 to TRBJ2-5; maybe TRBD2 (6 bases). The CDR3 totals 13 residues. Per germline, CDR1 SGHVS and CDR2 FNYEAQ. V lost 8 bases, J lost 1 base, and 11 bases lay in between. Here the CDR3 reads CASGGMGQETQYF. As DNA, the CDR3 is TGTGCCAGCGGGGGGATGGGCCAAGAGACCCAGTACTTC.